This T cell receptor beta chain was found in a study of blood T cell repertoires in COVID-19. Study-level background: Acute and convalescent COVID-19 specimens originated in the United States, Italy and Spain.

A few counts support this clone. Original methodology: Researchers report that nucleated cell counts were estimated from reference gene primer amplification. Sequencing used immunoSEQ multiplex PCR; TCRdb keeps in-frame clones, though not all of them. That table gives V, J and clone size, and the DNA gave D and trimming. This table has about 220,000 clones, 82% appearing once. J gave up 4 bases and V 3 bases, and 2 bases lay outside the gene matches. Germline CDR1 is SGHRS and CDR2 is YFSETQ. CDR3 size: 13 residues. This rearrangement joins TRBV5-1 to TRBJ1-1; 8 positions match TRBD1. This clonotype was sampled from a woman aged 80 or older with acute or convalescent COVID-19. Sequencing was done on a sample of peripheral blood. In DNA form, the CDR3 reads TGCGCCAGCAGCTCGACAGGGGCCACTGAAGCTTTCTTT. Protein sequence: CASSSTGATEAFF.